This T cell receptor beta chain was identified in a study of blood T cell repertoires in COVID-19. Study background: Spain, Italy and the United States supplied samples that represented acute and convalescent COVID-19.

Sequencing used immunoSEQ multiplex PCR; TCRdb keeps in-frame clones, though not all of them. The table shows about 320,000 clones, with around nine tenths occurring only once. Ages ranged from roughly 18 to 100 years, with residence in under 25 US areas. In assigning cohorts, the study relied on participant-reported clinical history. Donors in Cohort 3 who had recovered were those with two negative PCRs, healthcare professional clearance, or resolution of their symptoms. Trimming cost V 1 base and J 8 bases; bases outside gene matches: 2. CDR3 length: 14 amino acids. The germline CDR1 and CDR2 sequences are SEHNR and FQNEAQ (reference sequence).

The sequencing input was PBMCs or T cells enriched from blood (not recorded which). The J gene is TRBJ1-6, the V gene TRBV7-9; 7 nucleotides match TRBD1. The sequence came from a man aged 25 to 40 who had recovered from COVID-19. The CDR3 here is CASSLGQGYSPLHF. The CDR3 nucleotides are TGTGCCAGCAGCTTAGGACAGGGTTATTCACCCCTCCACTTT.